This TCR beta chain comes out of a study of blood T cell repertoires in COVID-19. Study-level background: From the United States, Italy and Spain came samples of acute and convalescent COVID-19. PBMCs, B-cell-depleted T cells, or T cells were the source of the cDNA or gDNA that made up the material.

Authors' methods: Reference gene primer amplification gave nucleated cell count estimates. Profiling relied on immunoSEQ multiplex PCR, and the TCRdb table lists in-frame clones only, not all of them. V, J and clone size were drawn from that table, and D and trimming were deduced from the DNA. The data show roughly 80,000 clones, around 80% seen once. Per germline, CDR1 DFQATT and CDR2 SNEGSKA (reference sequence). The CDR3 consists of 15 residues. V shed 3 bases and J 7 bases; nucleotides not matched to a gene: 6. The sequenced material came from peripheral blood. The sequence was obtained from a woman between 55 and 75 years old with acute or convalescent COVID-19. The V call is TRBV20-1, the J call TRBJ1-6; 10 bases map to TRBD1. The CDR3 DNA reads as TGCAGTGCTAGTGACAGGGGGCTGGGAAATTCACCCCTCCACTTT. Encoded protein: CSASDRGLGNSPLHF.